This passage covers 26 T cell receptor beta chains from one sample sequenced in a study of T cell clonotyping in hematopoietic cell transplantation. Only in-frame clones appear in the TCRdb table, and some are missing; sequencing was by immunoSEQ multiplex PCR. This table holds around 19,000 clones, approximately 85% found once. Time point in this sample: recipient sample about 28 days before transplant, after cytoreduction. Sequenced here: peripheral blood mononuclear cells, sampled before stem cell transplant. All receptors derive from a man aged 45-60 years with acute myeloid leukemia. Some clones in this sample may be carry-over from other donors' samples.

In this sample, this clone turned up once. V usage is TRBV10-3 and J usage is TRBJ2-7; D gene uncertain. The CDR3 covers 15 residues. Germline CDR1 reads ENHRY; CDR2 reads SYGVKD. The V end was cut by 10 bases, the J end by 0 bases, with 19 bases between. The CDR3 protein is CATEDTLSHSYEQYF. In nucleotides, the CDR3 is TGTGCCACCGAAGACACTCTCAGCCACTCCTACGAGCAGTACTTC.

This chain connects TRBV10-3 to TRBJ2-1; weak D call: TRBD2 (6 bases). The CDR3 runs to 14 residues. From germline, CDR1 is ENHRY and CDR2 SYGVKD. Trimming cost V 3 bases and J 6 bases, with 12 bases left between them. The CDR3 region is CAISDLGLSNEQFF. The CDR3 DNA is TGTGCCATCAGTGACTTGGGACTCTCCAATGAGCAGTTCTTC.

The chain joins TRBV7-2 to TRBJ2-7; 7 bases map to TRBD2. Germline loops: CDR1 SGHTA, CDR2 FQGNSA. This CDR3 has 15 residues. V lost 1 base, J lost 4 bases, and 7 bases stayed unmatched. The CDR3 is CASSLDAGVLYEQYF. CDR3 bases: TGTGCCAGCAGCTTAGACGCGGGGGTATTATACGAGCAGTACTTC.

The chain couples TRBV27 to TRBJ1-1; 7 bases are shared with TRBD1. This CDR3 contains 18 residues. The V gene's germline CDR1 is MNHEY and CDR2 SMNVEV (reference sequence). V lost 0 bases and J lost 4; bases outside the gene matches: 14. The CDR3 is CASSLSANRGRTGTEAFF. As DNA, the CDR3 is TGTGCCAGCAGTTTATCAGCCAACAGGGGAAGAACGGGCACTGAAGCTTTCTTT.

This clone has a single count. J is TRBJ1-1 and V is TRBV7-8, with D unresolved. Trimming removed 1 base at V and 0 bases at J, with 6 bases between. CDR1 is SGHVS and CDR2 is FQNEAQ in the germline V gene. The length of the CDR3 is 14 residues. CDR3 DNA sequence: TGTGCCAGCAGCTTAGTTCGGATGAACACTGAAGCTTTCTTT. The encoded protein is CASSLVRMNTEAFF.

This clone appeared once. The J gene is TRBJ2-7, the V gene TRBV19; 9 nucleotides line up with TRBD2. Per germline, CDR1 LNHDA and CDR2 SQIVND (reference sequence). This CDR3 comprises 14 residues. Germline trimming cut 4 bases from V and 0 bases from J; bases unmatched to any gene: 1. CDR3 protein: CASSKRGASYEQYF. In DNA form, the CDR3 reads TGTGCCAGTAGTAAGCGGGGGGCCTCCTACGAGCAGTACTTC.

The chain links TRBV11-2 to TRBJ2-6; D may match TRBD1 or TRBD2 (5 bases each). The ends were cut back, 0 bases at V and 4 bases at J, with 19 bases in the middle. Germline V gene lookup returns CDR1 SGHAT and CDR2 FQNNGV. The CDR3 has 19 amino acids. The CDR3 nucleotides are TGTGCCAGCAGCTTAGATCCTCGGGGACCCTCGGCCGGGGCCAACGTCCTGACTTTC. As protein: CASSLDPRGPSAGANVLTF.

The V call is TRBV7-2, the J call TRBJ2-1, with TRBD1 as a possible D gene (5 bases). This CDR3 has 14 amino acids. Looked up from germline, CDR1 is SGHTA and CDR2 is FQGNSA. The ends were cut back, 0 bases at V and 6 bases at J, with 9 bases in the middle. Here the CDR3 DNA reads TGTGCCAGCAGCTTAGCTAACAGGCTCAATGAGCAGTTCTTC. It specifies CASSLANRLNEQFF.

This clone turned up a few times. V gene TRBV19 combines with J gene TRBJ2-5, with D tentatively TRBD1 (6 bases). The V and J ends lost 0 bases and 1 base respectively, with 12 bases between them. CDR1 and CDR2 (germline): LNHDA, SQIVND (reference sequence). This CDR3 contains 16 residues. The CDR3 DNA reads TGTGCCAGTAGTATAGATGGCACAGGGTTCCAAGAGACCCAGTACTTC. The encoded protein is CASSIDGTGFQETQYF.

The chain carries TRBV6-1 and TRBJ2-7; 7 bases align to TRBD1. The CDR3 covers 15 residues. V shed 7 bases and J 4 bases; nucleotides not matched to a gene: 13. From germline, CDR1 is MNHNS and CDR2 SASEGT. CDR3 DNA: TGTGCCAGCACCAGACAGGGCATCGGGTCGTACGAGCAGTACTTC. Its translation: CASTRQGIGSYEQYF.

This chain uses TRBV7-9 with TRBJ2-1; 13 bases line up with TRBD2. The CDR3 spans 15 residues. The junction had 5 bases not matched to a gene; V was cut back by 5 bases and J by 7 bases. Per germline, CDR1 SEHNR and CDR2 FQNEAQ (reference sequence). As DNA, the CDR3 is TGTGCCAGCAGCCGGGGACTAGCGGGGAGTAATGAGCAGTTCTTC. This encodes CASSRGLAGSNEQFF.

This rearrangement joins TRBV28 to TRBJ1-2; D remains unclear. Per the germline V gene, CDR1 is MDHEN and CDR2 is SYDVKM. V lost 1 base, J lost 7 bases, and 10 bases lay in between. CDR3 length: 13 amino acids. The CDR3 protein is CASSLSPPGGYTF. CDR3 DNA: TGTGCCAGCAGTTTATCCCCCCCGGGTGGCTACACCTTC.

CDR3 sequence: CASSLTGDTQYF. CDR3 nucleotides: TGTGCCAGCAGCTTAACTGGGGATACGCAGTATTTT. The V and J genes are TRBV7-3 and TRBJ2-3; D call uncertain. V lost 0 bases and J lost 6, with 4 bases in between. The germline gives CDR1 SGHTA, CDR2 FQGTGA. The CDR3 is made up of 12 amino acids.

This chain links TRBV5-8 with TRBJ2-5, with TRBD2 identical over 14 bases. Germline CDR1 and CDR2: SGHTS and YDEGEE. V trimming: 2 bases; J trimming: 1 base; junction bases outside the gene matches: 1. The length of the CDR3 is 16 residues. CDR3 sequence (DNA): TGTGCCAGCAGCTTCGGACTAGCGGGGGGCCAAGAGACCCAGTACTTC. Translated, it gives CASSFGLAGGQETQYF.

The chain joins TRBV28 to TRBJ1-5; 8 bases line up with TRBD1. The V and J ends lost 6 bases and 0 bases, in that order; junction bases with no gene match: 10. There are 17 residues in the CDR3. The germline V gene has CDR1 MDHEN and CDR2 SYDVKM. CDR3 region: CASREGQGTYSNQPQHF. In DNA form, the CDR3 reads TGTGCCAGCAGAGAAGGACAGGGAACGTATAGCAATCAGCCCCAGCATTTT.

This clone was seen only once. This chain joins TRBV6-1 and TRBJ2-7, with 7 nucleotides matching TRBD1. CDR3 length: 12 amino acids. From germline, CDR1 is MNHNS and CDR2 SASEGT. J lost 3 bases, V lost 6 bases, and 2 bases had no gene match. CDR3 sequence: CASRGTDYEQYF. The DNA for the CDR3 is TGTGCCAGCAGGGGGACAGACTACGAGCAGTACTTC.

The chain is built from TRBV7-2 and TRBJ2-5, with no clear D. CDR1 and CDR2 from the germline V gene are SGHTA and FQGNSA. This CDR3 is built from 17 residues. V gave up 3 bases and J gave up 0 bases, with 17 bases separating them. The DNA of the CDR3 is TGTGCCAGCAGCTTGTCAGTACCGAATCAGTACCAAGAGACCCAGTACTTC. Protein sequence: CASSLSVPNQYQETQYF.

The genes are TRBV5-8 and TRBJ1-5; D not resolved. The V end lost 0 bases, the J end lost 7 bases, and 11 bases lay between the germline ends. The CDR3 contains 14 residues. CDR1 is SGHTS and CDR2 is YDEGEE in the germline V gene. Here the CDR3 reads CASSLEPIGQPQHF. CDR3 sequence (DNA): TGTGCCAGCAGCTTGGAACCTATTGGGCAGCCCCAGCATTTT.

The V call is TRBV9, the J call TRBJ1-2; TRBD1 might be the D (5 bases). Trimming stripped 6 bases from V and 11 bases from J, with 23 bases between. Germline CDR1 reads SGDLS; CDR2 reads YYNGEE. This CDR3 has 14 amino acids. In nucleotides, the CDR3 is TGTGCCAGCACACTTACCTCCGGGGGGTTGAGGTACACCTTC. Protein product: CASTLTSGGLRYTF.

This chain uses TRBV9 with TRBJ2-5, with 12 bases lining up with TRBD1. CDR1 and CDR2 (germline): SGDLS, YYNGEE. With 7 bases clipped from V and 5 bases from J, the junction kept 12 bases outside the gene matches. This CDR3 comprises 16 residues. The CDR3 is CASLAGTGGGWETQYF. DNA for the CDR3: TGTGCCAGCCTAGCCGGGACAGGGGGCGGGTGGGAGACCCAGTACTTC. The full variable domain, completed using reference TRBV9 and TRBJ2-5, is DSGVTQTPKHLITATGQRVTLRCSPRSGDLSVYWYQQSLDQGLQFLIQYYNGEERAKGNILERFSAQQFPDLHSELNLSSLELGDSALYFCASLAGTGGGWETQYFGPGTRLLVL.

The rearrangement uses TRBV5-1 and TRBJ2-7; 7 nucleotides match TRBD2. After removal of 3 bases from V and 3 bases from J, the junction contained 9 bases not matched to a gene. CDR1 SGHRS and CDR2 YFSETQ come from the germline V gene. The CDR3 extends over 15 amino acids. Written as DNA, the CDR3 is TGCGCCAGCAGCTCGGACGCCGGGGGGATCTACGAGCAGTACTTC. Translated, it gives CASSSDAGGIYEQYF.

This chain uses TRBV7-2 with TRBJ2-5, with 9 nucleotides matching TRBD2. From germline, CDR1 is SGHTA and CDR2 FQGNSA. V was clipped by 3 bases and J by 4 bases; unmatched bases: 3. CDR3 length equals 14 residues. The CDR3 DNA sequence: TGTGCCAGCAGCTTGCGGGGGGGATCAGAGACCCAGTACTTC. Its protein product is CASSLRGGSETQYF.

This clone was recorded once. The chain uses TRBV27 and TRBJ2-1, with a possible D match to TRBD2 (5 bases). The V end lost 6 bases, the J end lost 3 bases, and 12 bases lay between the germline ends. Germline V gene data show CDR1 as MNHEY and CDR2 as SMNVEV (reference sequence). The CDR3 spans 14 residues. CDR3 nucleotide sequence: TGTGCCAGCAGGTCTCACGGGGTCTACAATGAGCAGTTCTTC. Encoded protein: CASRSHGVYNEQFF.

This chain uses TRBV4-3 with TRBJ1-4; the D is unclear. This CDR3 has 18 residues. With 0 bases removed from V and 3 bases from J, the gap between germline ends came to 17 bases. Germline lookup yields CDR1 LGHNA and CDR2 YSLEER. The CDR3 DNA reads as TGCGCCAGCAGCCAAGAATCCCACCCTTTGGGCGCTAATGAAAAACTGTTTTTT. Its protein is CASSQESHPLGANEKLFF.

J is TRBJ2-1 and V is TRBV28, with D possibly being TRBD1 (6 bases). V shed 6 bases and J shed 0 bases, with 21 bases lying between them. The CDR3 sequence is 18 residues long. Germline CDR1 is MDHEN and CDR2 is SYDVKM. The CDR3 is CASSRTDSPSGSYNEQFF. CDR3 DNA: TGTGCCAGCAGCCGGACAGACTCACCCTCAGGCTCCTACAATGAGCAGTTCTTC.

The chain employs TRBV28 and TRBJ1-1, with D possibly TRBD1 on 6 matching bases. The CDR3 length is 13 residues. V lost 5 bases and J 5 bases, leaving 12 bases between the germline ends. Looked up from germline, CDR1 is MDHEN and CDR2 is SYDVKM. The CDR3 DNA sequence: TGTGCCAGCAGTACTCAGGGGACGACTGAAGCTTTCTTT. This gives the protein CASSTQGTTEAFF. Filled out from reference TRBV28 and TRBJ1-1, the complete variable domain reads DVKVTQSSRYLVKRTGEKVFLECVQDMDHENMFWYRQDPGLGLRLIYFSYDVKMKEKGDIPEGYSVSREKKERFSLILESASTNQTSMYLCASSTQGTTEAFFGQGTRLTVV.